This TCR beta chain was observed in a study of OX40 agonist ivuxolimab in advanced cancers. Whole-study context: The drug used for patients, ivuxolimab, was an agonistic anti-OX40 (CD134) antibody. Patients received ivuxolimab, an intravenous treatment, every 2 weeks at 0.01 to 10 mg/kg. Those treated in dose escalation had hepatocellular carcinoma, melanoma, renal cell cancer or head and neck cancer. Notes on the study in general: It was also the case that some nonresponders had low normalized T-cell clonal expansion.

This clone was found a few times. Antigen specificity is unknown. Sequenced by immunoSEQ multiplex PCR; TCRdb stores in-frame clones only, minus some. Here the sample spans 40,000 or so clones, 82% being singletons. CDR1 and CDR2 (germline): ENHRY, SYGVKD. J gave up 6 bases and V 10 bases, and 11 bases lay outside the gene matches. This CDR3 is 13 amino acids long. The source of this sequence is an adult with an advanced solid tumor such as melanoma, head and neck, liver or kidney cancer. V is TRBV10-3 and J is TRBJ2-7; 8 bases match TRBD1. This sample comprised CD4+ or CD8+ T cells sorted from blood, obtained in a trial of the OX40 agonist ivuxolimab. The CDR3 reads CATRGQASSEQYF. CDR3 coding DNA: TGTGCCACCCGGGGACAGGCCTCTTCCGAGCAGTACTTC.